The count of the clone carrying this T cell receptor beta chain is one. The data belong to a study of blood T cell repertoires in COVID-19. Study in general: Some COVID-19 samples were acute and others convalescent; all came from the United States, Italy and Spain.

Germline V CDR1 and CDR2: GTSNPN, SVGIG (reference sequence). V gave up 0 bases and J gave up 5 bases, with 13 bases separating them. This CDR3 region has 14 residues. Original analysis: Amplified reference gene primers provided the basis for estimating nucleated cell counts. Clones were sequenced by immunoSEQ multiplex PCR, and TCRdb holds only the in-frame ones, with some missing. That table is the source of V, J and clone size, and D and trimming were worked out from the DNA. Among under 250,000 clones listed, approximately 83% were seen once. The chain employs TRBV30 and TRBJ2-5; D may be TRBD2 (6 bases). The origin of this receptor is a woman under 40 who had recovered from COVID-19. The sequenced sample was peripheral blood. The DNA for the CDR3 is TGTGCCTGGAGTGTGGTCGCGGGAAAGGAGACCCAGTACTTC. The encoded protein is CAWSVVAGKETQYF.